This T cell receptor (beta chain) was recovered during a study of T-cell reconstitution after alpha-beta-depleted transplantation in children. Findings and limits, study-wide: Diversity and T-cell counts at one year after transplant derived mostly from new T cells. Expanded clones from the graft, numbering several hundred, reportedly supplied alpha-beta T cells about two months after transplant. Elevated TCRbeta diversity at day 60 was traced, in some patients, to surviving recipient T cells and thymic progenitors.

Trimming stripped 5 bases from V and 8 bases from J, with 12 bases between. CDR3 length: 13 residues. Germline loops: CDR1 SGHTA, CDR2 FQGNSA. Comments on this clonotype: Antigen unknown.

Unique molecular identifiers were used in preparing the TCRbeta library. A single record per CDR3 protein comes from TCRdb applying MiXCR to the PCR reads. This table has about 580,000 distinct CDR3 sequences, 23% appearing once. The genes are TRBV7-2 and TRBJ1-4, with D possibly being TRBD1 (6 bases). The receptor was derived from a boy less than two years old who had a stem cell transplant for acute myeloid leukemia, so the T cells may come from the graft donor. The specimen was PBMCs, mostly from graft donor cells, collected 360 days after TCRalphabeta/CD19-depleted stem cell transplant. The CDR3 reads CASSKGQQEKLFF. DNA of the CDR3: TGTGCCAGCAGCAAAGGACAGCAGGAAAAACTGTTTTTT.